The T cell receptor (beta chain) described here comes from a study of blood T cells in healthy people across ages. Study summary: About one barcoded TCR beta cDNA was captured per two T cells.

Study outcomes and limitations: Donor CMV infection status was unknown, possibly confounding age-related changes in expanded clonotypes.

Then a second PCR, running roughly 7 to 12 cycles, was carried out with a sample-barcoded 5' primer and a J-beta primer mix. MiXCR, run by TCRdb on the 5' RACE reads, gives a single entry per CDR3 protein. Here the sample spans around 1,500,000 distinct CDR3 sequences, about 30% being singletons. CDR3 length: 13 amino acids. Looked up from germline, CDR1 is SEHNR and CDR2 is FQNEAQ (reference sequence). Trimming pared 4 bases from V and 1 base from J, leaving 7 bases between. This clonotype has only a few counts. The antigen remains undetermined. This clonotype originated in a woman under 40 in good health. The sample consisted of blood. This chain links TRBV7-9 with TRBJ1-1; D is unresolved. The chain's CDR3 is CASSSHENTEAFF. CDR3 nucleotide sequence: TGTGCCAGCAGCTCCCATGAGAACACTGAAGCTTTCTTT. Drawing the rest from reference TRBV7-9 and TRBJ1-1, the complete variable domain is DTGVSQNPRHKITKRGQNVTFRCDPISEHNRLYWYRQTLGQGPEFLTYFQNEAQLEKSRLLSDRFSAERPKGSFSTLEIQRTEQGDSAMYLCASSSHENTEAFFGQGTRLTVV.